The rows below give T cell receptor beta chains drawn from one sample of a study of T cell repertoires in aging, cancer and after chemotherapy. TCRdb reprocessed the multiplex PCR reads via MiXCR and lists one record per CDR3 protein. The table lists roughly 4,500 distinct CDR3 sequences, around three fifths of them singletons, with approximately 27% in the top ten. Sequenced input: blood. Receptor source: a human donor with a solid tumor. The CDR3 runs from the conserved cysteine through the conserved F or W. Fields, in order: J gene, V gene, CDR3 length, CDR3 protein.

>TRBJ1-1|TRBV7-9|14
CASSWGMGNTEAFF
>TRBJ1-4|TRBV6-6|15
CASRTRTGLNEKLFF
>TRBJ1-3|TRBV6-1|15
CASKTGTGSGNTIYF
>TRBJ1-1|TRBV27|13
CASSRTQNTEAFF
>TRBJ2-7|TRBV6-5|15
CASSPYSNGGYEQYF
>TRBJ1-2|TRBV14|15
CASSQLDRGSDGYTF
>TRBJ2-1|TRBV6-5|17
CASRSRPGQGAVDEQFF
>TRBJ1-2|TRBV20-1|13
CSAWDRVAYGYTF
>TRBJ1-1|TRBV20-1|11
CSARQGTEAFF
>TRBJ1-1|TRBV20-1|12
CSVSDGGAEAFF
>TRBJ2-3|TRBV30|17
CAWYDLGGGGLPDTQYF
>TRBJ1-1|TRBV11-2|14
CASSLVRSSTEAFF
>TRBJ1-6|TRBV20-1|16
CSARLDPGQPNSPLHF
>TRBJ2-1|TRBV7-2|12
CASSRLINEQFF
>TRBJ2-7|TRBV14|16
CASSQDSSRVRYEQYF
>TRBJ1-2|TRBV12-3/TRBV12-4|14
CASRLGGRNYGYTF
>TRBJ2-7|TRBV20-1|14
CSARGEAGSYEQYF
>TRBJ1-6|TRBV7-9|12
CASSLGASPLHF
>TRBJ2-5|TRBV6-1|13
CASSYRRAGAQYF
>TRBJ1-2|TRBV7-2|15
CASSLAPQGFDGYTF
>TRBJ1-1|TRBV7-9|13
CASSLPGRTGAFF
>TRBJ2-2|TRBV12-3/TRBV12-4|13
CASSLVLAGELFF
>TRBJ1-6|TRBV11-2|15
CASSTWGSYNSPLHF
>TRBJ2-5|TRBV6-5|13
CASSYGGMETQYF
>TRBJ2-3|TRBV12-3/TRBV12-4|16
CASTGTTSGRINTQYF
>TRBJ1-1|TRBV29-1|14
CSVLLQGRITEAFF
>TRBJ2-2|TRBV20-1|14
CSATRETNTGELFF
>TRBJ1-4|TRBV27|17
CASSADTTRATNEKLFF
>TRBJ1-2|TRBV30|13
CAWSLGGLRGYTF
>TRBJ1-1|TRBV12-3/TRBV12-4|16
CASSYRDTRADTEAFF
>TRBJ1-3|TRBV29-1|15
CSVPLMEQGGNTIYF
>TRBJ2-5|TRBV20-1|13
CSAPRGWEETQYF
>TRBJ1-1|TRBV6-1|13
CASIARMNTEAFF
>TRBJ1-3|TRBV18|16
CASSRGTGTDGNTIYF
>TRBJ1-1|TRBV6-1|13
CASRSGGVAEAFF
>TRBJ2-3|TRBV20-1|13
CSASGGSLDTQYF
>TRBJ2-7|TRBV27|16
CASSSRGGAGSYEQYF
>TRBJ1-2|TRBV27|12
CASGGSRYGYTF